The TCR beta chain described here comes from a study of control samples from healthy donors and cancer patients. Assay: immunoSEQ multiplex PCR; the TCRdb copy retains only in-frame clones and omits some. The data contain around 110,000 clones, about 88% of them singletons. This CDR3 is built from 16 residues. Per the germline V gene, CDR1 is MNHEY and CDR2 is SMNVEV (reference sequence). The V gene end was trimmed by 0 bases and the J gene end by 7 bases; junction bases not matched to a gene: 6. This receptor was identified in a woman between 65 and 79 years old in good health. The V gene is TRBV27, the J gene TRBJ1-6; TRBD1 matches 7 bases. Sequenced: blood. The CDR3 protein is CASSLSGQRLNSPLHF. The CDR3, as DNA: TGTGCCAGCAGTTTATCGGGACAGCGTTTAAATTCACCCCTCCACTTT.